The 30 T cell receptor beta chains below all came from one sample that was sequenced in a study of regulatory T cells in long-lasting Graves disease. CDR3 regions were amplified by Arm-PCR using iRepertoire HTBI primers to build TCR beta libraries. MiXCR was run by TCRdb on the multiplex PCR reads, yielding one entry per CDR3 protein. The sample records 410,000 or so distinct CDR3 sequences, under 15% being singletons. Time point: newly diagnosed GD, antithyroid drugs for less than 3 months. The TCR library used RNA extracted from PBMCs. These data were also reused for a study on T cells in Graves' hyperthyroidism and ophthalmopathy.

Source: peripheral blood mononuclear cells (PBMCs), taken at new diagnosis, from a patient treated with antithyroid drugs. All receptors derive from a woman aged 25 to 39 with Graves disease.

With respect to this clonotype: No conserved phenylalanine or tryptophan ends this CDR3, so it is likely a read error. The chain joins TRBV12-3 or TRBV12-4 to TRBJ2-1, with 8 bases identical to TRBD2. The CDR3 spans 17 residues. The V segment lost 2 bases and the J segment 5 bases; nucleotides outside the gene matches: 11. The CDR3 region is CASSLRGAGGRNNEQFL. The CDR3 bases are TGTGCCAGCAGTTTAAGGGGGGCGGGCGGGAGGAACAATGAGCAGTTCCTC.

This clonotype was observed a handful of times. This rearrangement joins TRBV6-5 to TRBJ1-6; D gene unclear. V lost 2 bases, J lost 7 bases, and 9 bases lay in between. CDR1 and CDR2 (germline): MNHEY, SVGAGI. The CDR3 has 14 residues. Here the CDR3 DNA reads TGTGCCAGCAGTTACAGGGAGAAAAATTCACCCCTCCACTTT. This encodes CASSYREKNSPLHF.

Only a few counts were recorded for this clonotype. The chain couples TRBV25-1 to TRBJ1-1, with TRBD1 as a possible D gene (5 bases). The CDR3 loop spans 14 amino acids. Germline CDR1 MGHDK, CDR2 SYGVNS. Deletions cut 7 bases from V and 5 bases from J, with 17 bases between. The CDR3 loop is CASNPWGGGTEAFF. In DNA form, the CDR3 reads TGTGCCAGCAATCCATGGGGGGGAGGGACTGAAGCTTTCTTT.

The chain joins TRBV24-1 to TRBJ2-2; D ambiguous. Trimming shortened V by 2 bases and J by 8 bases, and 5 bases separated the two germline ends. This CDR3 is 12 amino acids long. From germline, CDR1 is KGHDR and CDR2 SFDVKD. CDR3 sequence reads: CATSDSSGELFF. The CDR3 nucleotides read TGTGCCACCAGTGATTCCTCGGGGGAGCTGTTTTTT.

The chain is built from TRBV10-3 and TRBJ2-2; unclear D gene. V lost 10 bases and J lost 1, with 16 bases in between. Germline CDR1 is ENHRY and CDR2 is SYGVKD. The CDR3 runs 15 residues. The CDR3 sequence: CASSPTTQNTGELFF. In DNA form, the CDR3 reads TGTGCCAGCTCACCAACCACCCAGAACACCGGGGAGCTGTTTTTT.

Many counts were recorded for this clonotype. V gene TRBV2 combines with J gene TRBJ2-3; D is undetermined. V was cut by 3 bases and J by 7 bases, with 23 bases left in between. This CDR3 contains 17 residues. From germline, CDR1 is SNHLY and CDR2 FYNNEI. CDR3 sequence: CASSEWASWENVNTQYF. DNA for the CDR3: TGTGCCAGCAGTGAGTGGGCTAGTTGGGAAAATGTAAATACGCAGTATTTT.

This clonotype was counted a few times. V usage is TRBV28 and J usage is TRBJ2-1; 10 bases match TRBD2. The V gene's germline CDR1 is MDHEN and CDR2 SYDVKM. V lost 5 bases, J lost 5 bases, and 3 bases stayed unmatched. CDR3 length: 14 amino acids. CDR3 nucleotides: TGTGCCAGCAGTATAGCGGGAGGCAACAATGAGCAGTTCTTC. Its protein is CASSIAGGNNEQFF.

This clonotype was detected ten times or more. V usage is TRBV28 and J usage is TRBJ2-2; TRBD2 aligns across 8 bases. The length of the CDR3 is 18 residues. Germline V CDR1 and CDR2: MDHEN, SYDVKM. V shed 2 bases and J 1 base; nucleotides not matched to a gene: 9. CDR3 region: CASSLPIWAGGNTGELFF. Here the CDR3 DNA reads TGTGCCAGCAGTTTACCGATTTGGGCGGGAGGGAACACCGGGGAGCTGTTTTTT.

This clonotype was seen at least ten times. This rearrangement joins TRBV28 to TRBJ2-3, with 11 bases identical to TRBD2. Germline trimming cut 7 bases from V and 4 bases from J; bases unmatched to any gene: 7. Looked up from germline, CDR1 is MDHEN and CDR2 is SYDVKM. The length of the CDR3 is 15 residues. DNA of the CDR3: TGTGCCAGCACCTCACTAGCGGGGGCATCAGATACGCAGTATTTT. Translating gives CASTSLAGASDTQYF.

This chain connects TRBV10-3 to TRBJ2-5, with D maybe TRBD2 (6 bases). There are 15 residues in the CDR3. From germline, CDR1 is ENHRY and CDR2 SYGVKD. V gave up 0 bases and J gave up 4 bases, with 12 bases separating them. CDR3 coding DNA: TGTGCCATCAGTGAGTCGAGGGGAGGCGGAGAGACCCAGTACTTC. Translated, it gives CAISESRGGGETQYF.

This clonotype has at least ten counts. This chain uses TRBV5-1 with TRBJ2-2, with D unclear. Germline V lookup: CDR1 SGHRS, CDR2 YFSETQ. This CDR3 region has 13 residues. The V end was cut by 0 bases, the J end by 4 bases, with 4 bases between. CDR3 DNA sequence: TGCGCCAGCAGCTTGGACGGCACCGGGGAGCTGTTTTTT. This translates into CASSLDGTGELFF.

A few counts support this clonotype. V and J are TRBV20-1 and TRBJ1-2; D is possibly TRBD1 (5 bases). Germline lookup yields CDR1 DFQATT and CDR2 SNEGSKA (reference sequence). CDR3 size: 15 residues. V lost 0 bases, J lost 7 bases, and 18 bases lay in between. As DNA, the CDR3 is TGCAGTGCTAGAGATCGAAGGGGACCCACGAGTGGCTACACCTTC. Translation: CSARDRRGPTSGYTF.

CDR3 sequence: CASAPGGLLNTGELFF. Written as DNA, the CDR3 is TGTGCTAGTGCCCCGGGGGGACTTTTGAACACCGGGGAGCTGTTTTTT. The chain uses TRBV12-5 and TRBJ2-2, with 7 nucleotides matching TRBD2. This CDR3 region has 16 residues. Losses at the gene ends were 7 bases for V and 1 base for J; bases not matched to a gene: 9. The V gene's germline CDR1 is LGHNT and CDR2 FRNRAP.

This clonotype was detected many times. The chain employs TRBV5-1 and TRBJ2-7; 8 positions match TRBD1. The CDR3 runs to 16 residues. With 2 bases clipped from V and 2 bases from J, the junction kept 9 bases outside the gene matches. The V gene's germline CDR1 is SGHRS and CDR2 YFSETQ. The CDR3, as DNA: TGCGCCAGCAGCTTAGAATTCGGACAGGGAACCTACGAGCAGTACTTC. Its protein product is CASSLEFGQGTYEQYF. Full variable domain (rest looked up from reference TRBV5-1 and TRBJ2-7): KAGVTQTPRYLIKTRGQQVTLSCSPISGHRSVSWYQQTPGQGLQFLFEYFSETQRNKGNFPGRFSGRQFSNSRSEMNVSTLELGDSALYLCASSLEFGQGTYEQYFGPGTRLTVT.

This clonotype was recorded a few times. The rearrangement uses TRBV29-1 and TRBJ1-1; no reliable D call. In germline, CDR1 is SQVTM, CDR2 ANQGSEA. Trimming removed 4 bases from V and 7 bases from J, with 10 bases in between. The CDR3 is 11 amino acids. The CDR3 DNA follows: TGCAGCGTTGGAACCCAGCTTGAAGCTTTCTTT. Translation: CSVGTQLEAFF.

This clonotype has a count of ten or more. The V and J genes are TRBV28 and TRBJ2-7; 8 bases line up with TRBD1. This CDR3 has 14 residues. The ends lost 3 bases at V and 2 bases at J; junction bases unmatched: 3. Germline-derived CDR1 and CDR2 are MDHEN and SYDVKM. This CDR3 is CASSFRTGTYEQYF. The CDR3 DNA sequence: TGTGCCAGCAGTTTTAGGACAGGGACCTACGAGCAGTACTTC.

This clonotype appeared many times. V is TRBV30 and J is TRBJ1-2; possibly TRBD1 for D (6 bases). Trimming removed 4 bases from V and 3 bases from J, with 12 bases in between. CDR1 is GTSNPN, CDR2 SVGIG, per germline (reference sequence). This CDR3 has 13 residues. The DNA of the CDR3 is TGTGCCTGGAACGAGCAGGGGTACTATGGCTACACCTTC. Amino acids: CAWNEQGYYGYTF. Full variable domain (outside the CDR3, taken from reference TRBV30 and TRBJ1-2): SQTIHQWPATLVQPVGSPLSLECTVEGTSNPNLYWYRQAAGRGLQLLFYSVGIGQISSEVPQNLSASRPQDRQFILSSKKLLLSDSGFYLCAWNEQGYYGYTFGSGTRLTVV.

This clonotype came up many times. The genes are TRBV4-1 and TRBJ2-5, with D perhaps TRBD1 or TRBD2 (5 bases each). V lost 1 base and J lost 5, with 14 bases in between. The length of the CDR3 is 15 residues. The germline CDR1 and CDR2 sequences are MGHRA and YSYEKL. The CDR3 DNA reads TGCGCCAGCAGCCAAGTCGCAGGGAGCGGTGAGACCCAGTACTTC. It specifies CASSQVAGSGETQYF.

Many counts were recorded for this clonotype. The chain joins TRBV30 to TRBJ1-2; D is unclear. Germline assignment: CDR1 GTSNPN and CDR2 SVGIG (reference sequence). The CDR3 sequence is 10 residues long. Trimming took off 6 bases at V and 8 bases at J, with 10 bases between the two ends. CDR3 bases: TGTGCCTGTGGAATTGGGGGCTACACCTTC. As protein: CACGIGGYTF.

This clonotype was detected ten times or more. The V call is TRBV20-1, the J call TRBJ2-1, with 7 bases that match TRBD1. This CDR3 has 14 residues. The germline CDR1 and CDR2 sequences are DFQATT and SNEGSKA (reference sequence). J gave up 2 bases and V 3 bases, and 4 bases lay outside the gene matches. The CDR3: CSARAGTAYNEQFF. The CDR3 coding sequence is TGCAGTGCTAGGGCCGGGACAGCCTACAATGAGCAGTTCTTC.

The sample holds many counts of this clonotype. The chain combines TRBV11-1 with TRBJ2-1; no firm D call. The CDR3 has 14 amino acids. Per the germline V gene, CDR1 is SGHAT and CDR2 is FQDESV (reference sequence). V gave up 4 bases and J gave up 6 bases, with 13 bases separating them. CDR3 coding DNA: TGTGCCAGCAGCTCTAGGGATAGCCTCAATGAGCAGTTCTTC. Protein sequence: CASSSRDSLNEQFF.

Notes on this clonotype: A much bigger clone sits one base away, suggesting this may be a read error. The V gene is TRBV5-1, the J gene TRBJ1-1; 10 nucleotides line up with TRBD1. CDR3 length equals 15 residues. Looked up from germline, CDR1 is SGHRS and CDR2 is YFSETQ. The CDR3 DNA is TGCGCCAGCAGCTTACGACAGGGGGCCGGTACTGAAGCTCTCTTT. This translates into CASSLRQGAGTEALF.

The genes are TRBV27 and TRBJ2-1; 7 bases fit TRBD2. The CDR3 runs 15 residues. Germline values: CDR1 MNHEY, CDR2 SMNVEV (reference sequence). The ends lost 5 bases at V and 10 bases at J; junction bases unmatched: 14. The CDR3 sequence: CASSNLAAGKGEQFF. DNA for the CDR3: TGTGCCAGCAGTAACCTAGCGGCCGGGAAGGGCGAGCAGTTCTTC.

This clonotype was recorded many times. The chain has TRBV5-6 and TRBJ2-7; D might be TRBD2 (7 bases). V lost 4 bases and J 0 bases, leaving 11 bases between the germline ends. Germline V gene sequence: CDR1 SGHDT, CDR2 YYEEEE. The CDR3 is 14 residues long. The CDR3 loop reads CASSHGGLSYEQYF. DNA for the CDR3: TGTGCCAGCAGCCACGGGGGGCTCTCCTACGAGCAGTACTTC.

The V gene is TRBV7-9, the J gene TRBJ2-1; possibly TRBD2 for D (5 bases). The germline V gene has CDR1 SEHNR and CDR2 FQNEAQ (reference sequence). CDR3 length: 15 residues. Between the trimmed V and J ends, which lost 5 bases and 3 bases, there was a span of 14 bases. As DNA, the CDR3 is TGTGCCAGCAGCCCAGAGGGCCGCATCTACAATGAGCAGTTCTTC. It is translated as CASSPEGRIYNEQFF.

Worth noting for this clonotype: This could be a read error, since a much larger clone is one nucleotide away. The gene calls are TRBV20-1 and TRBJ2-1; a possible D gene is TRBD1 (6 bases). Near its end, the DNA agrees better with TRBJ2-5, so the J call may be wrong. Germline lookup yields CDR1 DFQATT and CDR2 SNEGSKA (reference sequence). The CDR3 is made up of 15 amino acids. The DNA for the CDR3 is TGCAGTGCTAGATTGGGTGCAGGGGCTGGGGAGACCCAGTACTTC. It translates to CSARLGAGAGETQYF.

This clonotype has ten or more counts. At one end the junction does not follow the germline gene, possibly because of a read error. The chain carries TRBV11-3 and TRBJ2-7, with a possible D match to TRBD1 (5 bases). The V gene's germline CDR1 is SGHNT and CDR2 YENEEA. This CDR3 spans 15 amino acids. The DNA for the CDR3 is TGCGCCAGCAGCTTAGGGGCAGCTACCACCAACGAGCAGTACTTC. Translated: CASSLGAATTNEQYF. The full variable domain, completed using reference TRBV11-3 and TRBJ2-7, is EAGVVQSPRYKIIEKKQPVAFWCNPISGHNTLYWYLQNLGQGPELLIRYENEEAVDDSQLPKDRFSAERLKGVDSTLKIQPAELGDSAVYLCASSLGAATTNEQYFGPGTRLTVT.

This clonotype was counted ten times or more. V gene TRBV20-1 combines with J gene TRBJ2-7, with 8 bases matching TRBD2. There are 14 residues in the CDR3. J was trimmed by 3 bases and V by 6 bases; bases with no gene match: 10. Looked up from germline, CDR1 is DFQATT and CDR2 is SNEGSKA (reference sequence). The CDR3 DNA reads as TGCAGTGCCAAACGGGAGGGCATCTACTACGAGCAGTACTTC. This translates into CSAKREGIYYEQYF.

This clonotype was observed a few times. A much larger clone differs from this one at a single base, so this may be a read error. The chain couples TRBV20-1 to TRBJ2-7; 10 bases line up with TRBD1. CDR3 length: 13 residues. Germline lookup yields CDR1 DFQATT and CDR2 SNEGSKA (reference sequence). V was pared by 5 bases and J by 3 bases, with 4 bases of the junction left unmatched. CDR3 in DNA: TGCAGTGCTCAGGACAGGGGGGTCTACGAGCAGTACTTC. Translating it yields CSAQDRGVYEQYF.

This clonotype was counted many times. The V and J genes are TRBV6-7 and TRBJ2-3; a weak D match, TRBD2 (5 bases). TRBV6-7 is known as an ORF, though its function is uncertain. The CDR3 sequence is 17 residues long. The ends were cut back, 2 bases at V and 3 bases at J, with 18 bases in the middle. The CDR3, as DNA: TGTGCCAGCAGTTACCTGCGTCGAGGGCGCAAAACAGATACGCAGTATTTT. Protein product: CASSYLRRGRKTDTQYF.